The text below deals with one TCR beta chain. This CDR3 region has 12 residues. Per the germline V gene, CDR1 is LGHDT and CDR2 is YNNKEL (reference sequence). V shed 5 bases and J shed 4 bases, with 9 bases lying between them. The assay was immunoSEQ multiplex PCR, and TCRdb's table has in-frame clones only and misses some. Here the sample spans 110,000 to 150,000 clones, approximately 80% being singletons. The source of the sample is a study of blood T cell repertoires in COVID-19. For the study at large: Sources were T cells, B-cell-depleted T cells, or PBMCs; the material itself was cDNA or gDNA.

The clonotype comes from a woman aged 55-69 years with acute or convalescent COVID-19. The chain joins TRBV3-1 (or the pseudogene TRBV3-2) to TRBJ2-7; D is possibly TRBD2 (5 bases). Sequenced input: peripheral blood. The CDR3 DNA follows: TGTGCCAGCAGCTTTACGGGGTACGAGCAGTACTTC. This codes for CASSFTGYEQYF.